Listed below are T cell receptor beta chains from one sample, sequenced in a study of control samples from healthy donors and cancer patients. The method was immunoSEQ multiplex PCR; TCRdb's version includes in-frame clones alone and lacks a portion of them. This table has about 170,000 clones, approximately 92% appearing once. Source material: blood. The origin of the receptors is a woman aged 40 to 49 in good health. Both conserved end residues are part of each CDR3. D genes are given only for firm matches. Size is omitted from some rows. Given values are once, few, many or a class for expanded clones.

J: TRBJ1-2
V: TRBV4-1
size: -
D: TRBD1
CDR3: CASSRSDRTGYGYTF
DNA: TGCGCCAGCAGCCGCTCGGACAGGACGGGCTATGGCTACACCTTC

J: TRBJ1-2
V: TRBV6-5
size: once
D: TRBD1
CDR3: CASSLQGATASGYTF
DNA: TGTGCCAGCAGCCTACAGGGGGCGACGGCATCTGGCTACACCTTC

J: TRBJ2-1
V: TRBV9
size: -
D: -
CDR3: CASSPDGNEQFF
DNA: TGTGCCAGCAGTCCCGACGGCAATGAGCAGTTCTTC

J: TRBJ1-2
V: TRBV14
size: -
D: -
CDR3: CASSQDQNPGTGYTF
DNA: TGTGCCAGCAGCCAAGATCAGAACCCGGGCACTGGCTACACCTTC

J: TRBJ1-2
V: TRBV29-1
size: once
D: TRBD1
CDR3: CSTWDRKLWYGYTF
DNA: TGCAGCACTTGGGACAGGAAACTATGGTATGGCTACACCTTC

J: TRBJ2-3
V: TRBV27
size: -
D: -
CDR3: CASSLSVTGTLDTQYF
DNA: TGTGCCAGCAGTTTATCGGTAACAGGGACTCTCGATACGCAGTATTTT

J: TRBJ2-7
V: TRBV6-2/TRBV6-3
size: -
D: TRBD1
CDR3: CASSYEPSGQGLYEQYF
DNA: TGTGCCAGCAGTTACGAACCATCGGGACAGGGGCTCTACGAGCAGTACTTC

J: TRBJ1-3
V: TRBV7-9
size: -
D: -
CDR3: CASSLLQGVGNTIYF
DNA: TGTGCCAGCAGCTTATTACAGGGAGTTGGAAACACCATATATTTT

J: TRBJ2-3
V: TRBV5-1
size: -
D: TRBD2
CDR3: CASTSGTTDTQYF
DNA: TGCGCCAGCACTAGCGGGACCACAGATACGCAGTATTTT

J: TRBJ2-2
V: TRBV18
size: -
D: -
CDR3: CASSPPKGQNTGELFF
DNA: TGTGCCAGCTCACCACCTAAGGGGCAGAACACCGGGGAGCTGTTTTTT

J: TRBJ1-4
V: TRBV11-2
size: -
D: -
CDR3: CASSLGAGTEKLFF
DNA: TGTGCCAGCAGCTTAGGGGCAGGGACGGAAAAACTGTTTTTT

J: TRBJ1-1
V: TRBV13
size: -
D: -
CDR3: CASSLGRMENTEAFF
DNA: TGTGCCAGCAGCCTAGGGAGGATGGAAAACACTGAAGCTTTCTTT

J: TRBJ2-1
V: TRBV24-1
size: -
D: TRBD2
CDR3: CATSDHRTSVGSYNEQFF
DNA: TGTGCCACCAGTGACCACCGGACTAGTGTCGGGTCCTACAATGAGCAGTTCTTC

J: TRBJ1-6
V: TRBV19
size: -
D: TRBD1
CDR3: CASILDRPGTGGPSPLHF
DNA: TGTGCCAGTATCCTCGATCGTCCCGGGACAGGAGGTCCTTCACCCCTCCACTTT

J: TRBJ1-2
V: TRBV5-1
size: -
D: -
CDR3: CASSLRSGYGYTF
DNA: TGCGCCAGCAGCTTGAGGAGCGGGTATGGCTACACCTTC

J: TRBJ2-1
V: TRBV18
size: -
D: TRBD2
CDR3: CASSPRGLAGGPSREQFF
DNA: TGTGCCAGCTCACCACGGGGACTAGCGGGGGGGCCGAGTCGTGAGCAGTTCTTC

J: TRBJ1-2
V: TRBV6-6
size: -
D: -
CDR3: CASSTGLYGYTF
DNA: TGTGCCAGCAGCACAGGGCTCTATGGCTACACCTTC

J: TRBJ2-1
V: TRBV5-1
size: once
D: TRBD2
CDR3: CASSVAGGNNEQFF
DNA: TGCGCCAGCAGCGTCGCGGGGGGAAACAATGAGCAGTTCTTC

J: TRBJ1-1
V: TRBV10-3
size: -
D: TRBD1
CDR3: CAISALARGTEAFF
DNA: TGTGCCATCAGTGCCCTCGCCAGGGGGACTGAAGCTTTCTTT

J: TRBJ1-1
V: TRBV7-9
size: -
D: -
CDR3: CASSWVGDTEAFF
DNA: TGTGCCAGCAGCTGGGTGGGGGACACTGAAGCTTTCTTT

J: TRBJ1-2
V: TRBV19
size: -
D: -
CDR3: CASGELRGYTF
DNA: TGTGCCAGTGGGGAGCTTCGTGGCTACACCTTC

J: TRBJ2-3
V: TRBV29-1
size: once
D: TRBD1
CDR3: CSVRVWMTGDQDTQYF
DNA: TGCAGCGTCCGCGTGTGGATGACAGGGGATCAAGATACGCAGTATTTT

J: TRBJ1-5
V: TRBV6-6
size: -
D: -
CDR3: CASWVSEGNQPQHF
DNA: TGTGCCAGTTGGGTTTCTGAGGGCAATCAGCCCCAGCATTTT

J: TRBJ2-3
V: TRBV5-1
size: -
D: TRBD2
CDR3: CASSLATGGATDTQYF
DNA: TGCGCCAGCAGCTTGGCAACCGGGGGGGCCACAGATACGCAGTATTTT

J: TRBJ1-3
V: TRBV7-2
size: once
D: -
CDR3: CASSLGSQLSGNTIYF
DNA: TGTGCCAGCAGCTTAGGGTCCCAGCTCTCTGGAAACACCATATATTTT

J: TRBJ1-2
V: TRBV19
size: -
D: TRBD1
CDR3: CASSIKPTGGNYGYTF
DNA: TGTGCCAGTAGTATTAAGCCGACAGGGGGGAACTATGGCTACACCTTC

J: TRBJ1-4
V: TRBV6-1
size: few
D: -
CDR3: CASSELGVREKLFF
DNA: TGTGCCAGCAGTGAACTTGGGGTTCGTGAAAAACTGTTTTTT

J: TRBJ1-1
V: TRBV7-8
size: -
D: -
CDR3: CASSDTVEAFF
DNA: TGTGCCAGCAGCGATACAGTTGAAGCTTTCTTT

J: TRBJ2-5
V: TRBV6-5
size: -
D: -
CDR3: CASNPTGSETQYF
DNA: TGTGCCAGCAACCCGACAGGTTCAGAGACCCAGTACTTC

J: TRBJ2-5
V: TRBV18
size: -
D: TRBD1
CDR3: CASSPETGRETQYF
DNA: TGTGCCAGCTCACCGGAGACAGGGCGAGAGACCCAGTACTTC

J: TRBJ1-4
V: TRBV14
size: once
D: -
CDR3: CASSQLRDVGEKLFF
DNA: TGTGCCAGCAGCCAGCTCCGGGACGTTGGTGAAAAACTGTTTTTT

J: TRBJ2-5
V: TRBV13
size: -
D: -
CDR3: CASSLSGAETQYF
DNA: TGTGCCAGCAGCTTATCCGGGGCAGAGACCCAGTACTTC

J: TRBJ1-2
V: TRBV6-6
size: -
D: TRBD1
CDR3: CASSSGQGAGYGYTF
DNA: TGTGCCAGCAGCTCCGGACAGGGGGCAGGCTATGGCTACACCTTC

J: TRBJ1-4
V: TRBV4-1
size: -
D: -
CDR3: CASSRPATNEKLFF
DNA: TGCGCCAGCAGCCGTCCTGCAACTAATGAAAAACTGTTTTTT

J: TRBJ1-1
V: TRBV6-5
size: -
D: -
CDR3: CASSKGLVNTEAFF
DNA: TGTGCCAGCAGTAAGGGGTTGGTGAACACTGAAGCTTTCTTT

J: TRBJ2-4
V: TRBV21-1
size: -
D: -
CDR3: CASSDRGERTKNIQYF
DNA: TGTGCCAGCAGTGACAGGGGTGAGAGGACCAAAAACATTCAGTACTTC

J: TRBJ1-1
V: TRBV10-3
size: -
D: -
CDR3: CAANTNIMNTEAFF
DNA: TGTGCCGCGAACACCAATATTATGAACACTGAAGCTTTCTTT

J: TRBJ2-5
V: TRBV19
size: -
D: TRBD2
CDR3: CASSIVGASGMETQYF
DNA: TGTGCCAGTAGTATAGTGGGAGCTAGCGGGATGGAGACCCAGTACTTC

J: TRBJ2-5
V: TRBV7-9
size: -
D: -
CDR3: CASSLGGGSQETQYF
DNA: TGTGCCAGCAGCTTAGGGGGGGGCTCTCAAGAGACCCAGTACTTC

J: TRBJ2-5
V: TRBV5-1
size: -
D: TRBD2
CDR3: CASSFGLAGSQETQYF
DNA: TGCGCCAGCAGCTTTGGACTAGCGGGGTCCCAAGAGACCCAGTACTTC

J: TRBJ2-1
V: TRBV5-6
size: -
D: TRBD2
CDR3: CASSRLAGDLYNEQFF
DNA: TGTGCCAGCAGTCGACTAGCGGGGGACCTCTACAATGAGCAGTTCTTC

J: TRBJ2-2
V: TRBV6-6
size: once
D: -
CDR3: CASSYGWELFF
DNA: TGTGCCAGCAGTTACGGGTGGGAGCTGTTTTTT

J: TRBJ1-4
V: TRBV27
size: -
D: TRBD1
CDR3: CASSLAGTGAEKLFF
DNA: TGTGCCAGCAGTTTAGCTGGGACAGGCGCAGAAAAACTGTTTTTT

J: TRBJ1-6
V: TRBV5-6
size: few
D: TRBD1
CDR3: CASSKGQITNSPLHF
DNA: TGTGCCAGCAGCAAGGGACAGATTACTAATTCACCCCTCCACTTT

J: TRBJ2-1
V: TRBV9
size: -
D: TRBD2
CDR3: CASSATSLRGNEQFF
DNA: TGTGCCAGCAGCGCGACTAGCCTAAGGGGCAATGAGCAGTTCTTC

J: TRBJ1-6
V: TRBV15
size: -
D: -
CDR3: CATSRDYSNSPLHF
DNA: TGTGCCACCAGCAGAGATTACAGTAATTCACCCCTCCACTTT

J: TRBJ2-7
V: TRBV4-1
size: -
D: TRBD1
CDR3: CASSQWTGVEQYF
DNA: TGCGCCAGCAGCCAATGGACAGGGGTCGAGCAGTACTTC

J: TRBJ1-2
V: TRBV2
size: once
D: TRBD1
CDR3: CASRLIPGQLIYGYTF
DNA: TGTGCCAGCAGATTGATACCGGGACAGCTTATCTATGGCTACACCTTC

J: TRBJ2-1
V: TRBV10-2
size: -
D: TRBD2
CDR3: CASKPTSDNEQFF
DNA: TGCGCCAGCAAACCGACTAGCGACAATGAGCAGTTCTTC

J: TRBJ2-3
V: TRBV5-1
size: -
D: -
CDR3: CASSLAAAGGTDTQYF
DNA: TGCGCCAGCAGCTTGGCAGCGGCTGGGGGCACAGATACGCAGTATTTT

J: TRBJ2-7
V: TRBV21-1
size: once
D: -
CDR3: CASSKGTGAYEQYF
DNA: TGTGCCAGCAGCAAAGGAACGGGAGCCTACGAGCAGTACTTC

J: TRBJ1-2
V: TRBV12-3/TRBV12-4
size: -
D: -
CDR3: CASSLGQGKGYTF
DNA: TGTGCCAGCAGTTTAGGGCAGGGTAAGGGCTACACCTTC